Sequencing of this T cell receptor (beta chain) was carried out in a study of T cell changes during pregnancy in multiple sclerosis. Profiling relied on immunoSEQ multiplex PCR, and the TCRdb table lists in-frame clones only, not all of them. The table shows 90,000 to 120,000 clones, with around 93% occurring only once. The CDR3 runs 14 residues. CDR1 and CDR2 from the germline V gene are SGDLS and YYNGEE. Trimming left V 7 bases short and J 3 bases short, with 15 bases between. The receptor was derived from a female donor in good health, enrolled as a control in a pregnancy study. The sequenced sample was peripheral blood, obtained in the third trimester of pregnancy. The chain is built from TRBV9 and TRBJ2-3, with D possibly TRBD1 on 7 matching bases. CDR3 sequence (DNA): TGTGCCAGCGGGAGGACAGGAACTACAGATACGCAGTATTTT. Its translation is CASGRTGTTDTQYF.